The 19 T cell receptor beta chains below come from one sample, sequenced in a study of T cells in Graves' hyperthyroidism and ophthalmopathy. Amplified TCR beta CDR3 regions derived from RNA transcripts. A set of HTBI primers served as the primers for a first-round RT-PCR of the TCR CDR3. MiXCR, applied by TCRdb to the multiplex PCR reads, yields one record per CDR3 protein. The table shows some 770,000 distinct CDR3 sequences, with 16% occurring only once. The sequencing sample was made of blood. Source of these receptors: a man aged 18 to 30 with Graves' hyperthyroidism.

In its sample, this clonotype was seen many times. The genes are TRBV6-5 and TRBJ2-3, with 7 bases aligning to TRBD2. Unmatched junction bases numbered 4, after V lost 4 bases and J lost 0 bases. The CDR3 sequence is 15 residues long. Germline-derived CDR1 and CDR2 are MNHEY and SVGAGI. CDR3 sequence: CASSSTSASTDTQYF. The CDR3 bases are TGTGCCAGCAGTTCCACTAGCGCTAGCACAGATACGCAGTATTTT.

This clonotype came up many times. In DNA form, the CDR3 reads TGTGCCAGCAGTATCCTCAGGGGTGGCTACACCTTC. This gives the protein CASSILRGGYTF. This chain links TRBV28 with TRBJ1-2; TRBD1 is a possible D gene (6 bases). The CDR3 extends over 12 amino acids. Per germline, CDR1 MDHEN and CDR2 SYDVKM. V shed 5 bases and J shed 7 bases, with 11 bases lying between them.

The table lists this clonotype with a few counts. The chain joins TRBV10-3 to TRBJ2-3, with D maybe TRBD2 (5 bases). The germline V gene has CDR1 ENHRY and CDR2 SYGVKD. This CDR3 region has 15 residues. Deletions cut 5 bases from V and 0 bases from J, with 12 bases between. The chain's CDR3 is CAISPMRASTDTQYF. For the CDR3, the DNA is TGTGCCATCAGTCCTATGCGGGCTAGCACAGATACGCAGTATTTT.

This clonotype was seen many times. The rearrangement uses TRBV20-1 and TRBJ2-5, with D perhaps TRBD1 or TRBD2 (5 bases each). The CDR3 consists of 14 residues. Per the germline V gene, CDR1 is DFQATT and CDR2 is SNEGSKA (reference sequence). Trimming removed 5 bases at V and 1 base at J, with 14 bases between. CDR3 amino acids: CSAGDPRLQETQYF. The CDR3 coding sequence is TGCAGTGCTGGGGACCCAAGGCTCCAAGAGACCCAGTACTTC.

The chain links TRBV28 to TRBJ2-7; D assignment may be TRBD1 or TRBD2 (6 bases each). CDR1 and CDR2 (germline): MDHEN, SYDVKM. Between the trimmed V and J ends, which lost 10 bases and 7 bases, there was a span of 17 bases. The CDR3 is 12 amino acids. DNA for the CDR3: TGTGCCAAGGAGGGACAACCCTGGGAGCAGTACTTC. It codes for CAKEGQPWEQYF. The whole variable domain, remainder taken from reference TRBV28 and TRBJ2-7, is DVKVTQSSRYLVKRTGEKVFLECVQDMDHENMFWYRQDPGLGLRLIYFSYDVKMKEKGDIPEGYSVSREKKERFSLILESASTNQTSMYLCAKEGQPWEQYFGPGTRLTVT.

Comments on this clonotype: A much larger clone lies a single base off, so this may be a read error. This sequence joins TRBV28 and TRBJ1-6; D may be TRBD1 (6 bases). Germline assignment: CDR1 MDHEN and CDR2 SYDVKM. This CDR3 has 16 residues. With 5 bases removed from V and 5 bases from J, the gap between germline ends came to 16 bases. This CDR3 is CASSPVQGWHNSPLHF. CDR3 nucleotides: TGTGCCAGCAGTCCCGTACAGGGTTGGCATAATTCACCCCTCCACTTT.

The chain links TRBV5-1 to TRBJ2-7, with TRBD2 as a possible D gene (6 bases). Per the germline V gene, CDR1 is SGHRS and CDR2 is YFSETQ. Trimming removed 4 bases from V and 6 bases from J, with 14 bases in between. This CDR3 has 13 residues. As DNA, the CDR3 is TGCGCCAGCAGCCGGGGGTCTGACTGCGAGCAGTACTTC. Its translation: CASSRGSDCEQYF.

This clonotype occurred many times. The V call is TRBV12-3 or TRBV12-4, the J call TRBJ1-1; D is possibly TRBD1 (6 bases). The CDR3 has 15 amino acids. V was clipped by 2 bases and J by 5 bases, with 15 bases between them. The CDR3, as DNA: TGTGCCAGCAGTTTAAATACAGGGAGCGGGACTGAAGCTTTCTTT. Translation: CASSLNTGSGTEAFF.

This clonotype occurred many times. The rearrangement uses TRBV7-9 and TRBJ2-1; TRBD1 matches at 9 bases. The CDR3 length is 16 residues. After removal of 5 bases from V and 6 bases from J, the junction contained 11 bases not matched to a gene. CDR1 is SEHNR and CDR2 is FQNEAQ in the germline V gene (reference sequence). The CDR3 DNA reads TGTGCCAGCAGCCTCCCCGGGACAGGGATAGGCAATGAGCAGTTCTTC. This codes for CASSLPGTGIGNEQFF.

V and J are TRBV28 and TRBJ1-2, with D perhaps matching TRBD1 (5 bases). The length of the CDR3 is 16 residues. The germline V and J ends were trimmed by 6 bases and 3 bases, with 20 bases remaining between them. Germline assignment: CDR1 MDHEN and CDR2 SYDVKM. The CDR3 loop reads CASSLAQGRRYYGYTF. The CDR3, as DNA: TGTGCCAGCAGCCTCGCCCAGGGACGGAGGTACTATGGCTACACCTTC.

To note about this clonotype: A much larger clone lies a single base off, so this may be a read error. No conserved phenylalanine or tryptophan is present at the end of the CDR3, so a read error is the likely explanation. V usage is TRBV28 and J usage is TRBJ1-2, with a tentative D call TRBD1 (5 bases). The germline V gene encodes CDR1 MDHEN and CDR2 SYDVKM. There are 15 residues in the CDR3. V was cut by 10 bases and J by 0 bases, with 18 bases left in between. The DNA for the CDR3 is TGTGCCACAACCCGGGGGGGGTTAGCTAACTATGGCTACACCTCC. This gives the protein CATTRGGLANYGYTS.

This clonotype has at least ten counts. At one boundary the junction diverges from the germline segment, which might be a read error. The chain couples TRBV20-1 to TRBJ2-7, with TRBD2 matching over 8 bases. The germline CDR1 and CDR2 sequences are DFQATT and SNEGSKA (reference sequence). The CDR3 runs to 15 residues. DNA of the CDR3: TGCAGTGCTAGAGATAGAAGCGGGAGCTCCAACGAGCAGTACTTC. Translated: CSARDRSGSSNEQYF.

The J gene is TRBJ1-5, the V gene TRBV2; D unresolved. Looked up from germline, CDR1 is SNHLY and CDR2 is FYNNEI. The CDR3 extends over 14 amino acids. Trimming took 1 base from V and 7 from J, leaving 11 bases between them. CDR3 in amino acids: CASSEGRVGQPQHF. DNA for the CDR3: TGTGCCAGCAGTGAAGGGAGGGTTGGACAGCCCCAGCATTTT.

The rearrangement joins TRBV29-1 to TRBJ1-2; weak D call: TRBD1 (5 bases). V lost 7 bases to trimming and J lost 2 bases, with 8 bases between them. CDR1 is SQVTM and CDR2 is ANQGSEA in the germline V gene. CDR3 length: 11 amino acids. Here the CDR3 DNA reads TGCAGCGCTAGACAGAACTATGGCTACACCTTC. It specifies CSARQNYGYTF. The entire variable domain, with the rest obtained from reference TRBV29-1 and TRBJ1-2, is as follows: SAVISQKPSRDICQRGTSLTIQCQVDSQVTMMFWYRQQPGQSLTLIATANQGSEATYESGFVIDKFPISRPNLTFSTLTVSNMSPEDSSIYLCSARQNYGYTFGSGTRLTVV.

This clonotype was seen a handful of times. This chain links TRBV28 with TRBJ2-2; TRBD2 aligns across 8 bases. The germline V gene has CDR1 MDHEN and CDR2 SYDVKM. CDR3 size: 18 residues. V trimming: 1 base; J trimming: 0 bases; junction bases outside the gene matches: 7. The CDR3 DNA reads TGTGCCAGCAGTTTATCGGGGGGGCGGACGCCGAACACCGGGGAGCTGTTTTTT. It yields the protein CASSLSGGRTPNTGELFF.

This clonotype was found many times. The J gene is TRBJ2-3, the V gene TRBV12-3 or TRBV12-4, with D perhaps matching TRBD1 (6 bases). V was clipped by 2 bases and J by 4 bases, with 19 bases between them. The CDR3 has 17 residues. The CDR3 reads CASSLSRGAFSADTQYF. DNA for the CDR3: TGTGCCAGCAGTTTAAGCAGGGGCGCTTTTTCCGCAGATACGCAGTATTTT.

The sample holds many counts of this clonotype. CDR3 bases: TGTGCCAGCAGTGAACTAGCGGGCTCCTACAATGAGCAGTTCTTC. It is translated as CASSELAGSYNEQFF. This chain uses TRBV6-1 with TRBJ2-1; 8 positions match TRBD2. Germline V gene lookup returns CDR1 MNHNS and CDR2 SASEGT. V was pared by 2 bases and J by 0 bases, with 0 bases of the junction left unmatched. The CDR3 spans 15 residues.

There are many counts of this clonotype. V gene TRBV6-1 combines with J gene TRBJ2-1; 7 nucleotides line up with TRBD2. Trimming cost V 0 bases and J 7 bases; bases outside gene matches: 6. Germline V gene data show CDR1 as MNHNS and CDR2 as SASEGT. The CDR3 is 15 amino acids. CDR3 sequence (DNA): TGTGCCAGCAGTGAAGCCAGCGGGGCCTTAAATGAGCAGTTCTTC. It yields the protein CASSEASGALNEQFF.

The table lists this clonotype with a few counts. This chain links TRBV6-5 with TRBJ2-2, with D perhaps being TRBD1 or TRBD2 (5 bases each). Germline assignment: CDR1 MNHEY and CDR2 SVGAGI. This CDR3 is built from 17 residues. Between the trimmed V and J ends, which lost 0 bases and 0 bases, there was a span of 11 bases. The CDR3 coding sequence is TGTGCCAGCAGTTACTCCCTGGGACGTTCGAACACCGGGGAGCTGTTTTTT. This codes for CASSYSLGRSNTGELFF.